Reported below is one TCR beta chain. Its antigen is not identified. Germline V gene data show CDR1 as SGHRS and CDR2 as YFSETQ. Trimming took off 4 bases at V and 5 bases at J, with 9 bases between the two ends. This CDR3 is built from 12 residues. This sample is part of a study of cytomegalovirus exposure and HLA in healthy donors. Regarding the study as a whole: In an earlier analysis, most TCR beta V segments were productive about 90% or about 30% of the time. Compared with the roughly 700-donor mean, an Asian-associated ancestry cluster reportedly had fewer N-insertions, according to a later analysis.

PCR used 60 Vbeta primers and 13 Jbeta primers. Source study methods: In a later analysis, some 10 million of approximately 80 million unique beta chains occurred in at least two donors. The method was immunoSEQ multiplex PCR; TCRdb's version includes in-frame clones alone and lacks a portion of them. V, J and clone size derive from that table, while D and trimming were established from the DNA sequence. The table records some 140,000 clones, 74% of them present only once. This sequence joins TRBV5-1 and TRBJ1-1; unclear D gene. The sequence was obtained from a young man in good health and CMV-seronegative. What was sequenced was PBMCs. The DNA of the CDR3 is TGCGCCAGCAGCCCCCTCGGGACTGAAGCTTTCTTT. Protein sequence: CASSPLGTEAFF.